The following is a TCR beta chain sequence with its context. V lost 1 base and J 10 bases, leaving 11 bases between the germline ends. The CDR3 sequence is 13 residues long. CDR1 SNHLY and CDR2 FYNNEI come from the germline V gene. This sample is drawn from a study of cytomegalovirus exposure and HLA in healthy donors. The PCR contained 60 Vbeta and 13 Jbeta primers. Some clones are missing from TCRdb's copy, which holds only in-frame ones; the method was immunoSEQ multiplex PCR. This table holds approximately 180,000 clones, roughly 86% found once. Material: PBMCs. The origin of this receptor is a girl aged 5 to 17 in good health and CMV-seropositive. V gene TRBV2 combines with J gene TRBJ1-3; D is unresolved. The CDR3 bases are TGTGCCAGCAGTGAAGAGAGGGAGGGTACCATATATTTT. This sequence encodes CASSEEREGTIYF. The entire variable domain, with the rest obtained from reference TRBV2 and TRBJ1-3, is as follows: EPEVTQTPSHQVTQMGQEVILRCVPISNHLYFYWYRQILGQKVEFLVSFYNNEISEKSEIFDDQFSVERPDGSNFTLKIRSTKLEDSAMYFCASSEEREGTIYFGEGSWLTVV.